A single sample gave rise to the 22 T cell receptor beta chains below, sequenced in a study of cytomegalovirus exposure and HLA in healthy donors. Both 60 Vbeta primers and 13 Jbeta primers went into the PCR. The repertoire was sequenced with immunoSEQ multiplex PCR; TCRdb's copy has only in-frame clones and lacks some. The sample records some 190,000 clones, about 85% being singletons. The material sequenced was PBMCs. The receptors derive from a boy aged 2-15 years in good health and CMV-seronegative.

This clone was seen a handful of times. The chain is built from TRBV28 and TRBJ1-1; 7 bases agree with TRBD1. The V gene end was trimmed by 2 bases and the J gene end by 6 bases; junction bases not matched to a gene: 6. There are 14 residues in the CDR3. The germline gives CDR1 MDHEN, CDR2 SYDVKM. The chain's CDR3 is CASSLRDREAEAFF. The DNA for the CDR3 is TGTGCCAGCAGTTTACGAGACAGGGAAGCTGAAGCTTTCTTT.

The chain joins TRBV11-2 to TRBJ2-5, with D possibly TRBD1 on 7 matching bases. Between the trimmed V and J ends, which lost 3 bases and 12 bases, there was a span of 14 bases. The CDR3 totals 12 residues. Germline V gives CDR1 SGHAT, CDR2 FQNNGV. The CDR3 region is CASSLDRRGEYF. The DNA for the CDR3 is TGTGCCAGCAGCTTGGACAGGCGCGGGGAGTACTTC.

This chain links TRBV5-1 with TRBJ2-3; TRBD2 agrees at 10 bases. Germline CDR1 reads SGHRS; CDR2 reads YFSETQ. The V gene end was trimmed by 2 bases and the J gene end by 4 bases; junction bases not matched to a gene: 4. The CDR3 covers 15 residues. CDR3 bases: TGCGCCAGCAGCTTTCTAGCGGGAGAGGCAGATACGCAGTATTTT. Its translation is CASSFLAGEADTQYF.

The rearrangement uses TRBV5-1 and TRBJ2-2; no clear D. The CDR3 length is 16 residues. The V end was cut by 2 bases, the J end by 2 bases, with 13 bases between. Germline V gene lookup returns CDR1 SGHRS and CDR2 YFSETQ. The CDR3 DNA sequence: TGCGCCAGCAGCTTACAGATACGTGTTAACACCGGGGAGCTGTTTTTT. Its translation is CASSLQIRVNTGELFF.

The V call is TRBV19, the J call TRBJ2-1; no clear D gene. CDR3 length: 13 residues. V lost 5 bases, J lost 5 bases, and 10 bases lay in between. CDR1 LNHDA and CDR2 SQIVND come from the germline V gene (reference sequence). The CDR3 region is CASSFDWNNEQFF. For the CDR3, the DNA is TGTGCCAGTAGTTTTGACTGGAACAATGAGCAGTTCTTC. The entire variable domain, with the rest obtained from reference TRBV19 and TRBJ2-1, is as follows: DGGITQSPKYLFRKEGQNVTLSCEQNLNHDAMYWYRQDPGQGLRLIYYSQIVNDFQKGDIAEGYSVSREKKESFPLTVTSAQKNPTAFYLCASSFDWNNEQFFGPGTRLTVL.

This rearrangement joins TRBV6-6 to TRBJ1-1; maybe TRBD1 (6 bases). Germline CDR1 reads MNHNY; CDR2 reads SVGAGI (reference sequence). V shed 8 bases and J shed 1 base, with 8 bases lying between them. The CDR3 covers 12 residues. The CDR3 region is CASEGGNTEAFF. The CDR3 nucleotides read TGTGCCAGCGAAGGGGGGAACACTGAAGCTTTCTTT.

V and J are TRBV2 and TRBJ2-5; D possibly corresponds to TRBD2 (6 bases). Trimming stripped 5 bases from V and 4 bases from J, with 17 bases between. The germline CDR1 and CDR2 sequences are SNHLY and FYNNEI. The CDR3 is made up of 15 amino acids. CDR3 in DNA: TGTGCCAGCAGTCCCGGGACTGGTGGGGTAGAGACCCAGTACTTC. Protein product: CASSPGTGGVETQYF. Full variable domain (outside the CDR3, taken from reference TRBV2 and TRBJ2-5): EPEVTQTPSHQVTQMGQEVILRCVPISNHLYFYWYRQILGQKVEFLVSFYNNEISEKSEIFDDQFSVERPDGSNFTLKIRSTKLEDSAMYFCASSPGTGGVETQYFGPGTRLLVL.

V gene TRBV10-2 combines with J gene TRBJ2-5, with TRBD2 as a possible D gene (5 bases). V was shortened by 4 bases and J by 4 bases, with 16 bases between the two germline ends. The germline CDR1 and CDR2 sequences are WSHSY and SAAADI. The CDR3 length is 15 residues. The CDR3 DNA reads TGCGCCAGCAGTGGACTATCGTTTATAGGAGAGACCCAGTACTTC. Its translation: CASSGLSFIGETQYF.

This chain joins TRBV5-6 and TRBJ2-3; the D gene is possibly TRBD2 (6 bases). V was cut by 0 bases and J by 0 bases, with 8 bases left in between. Germline CDR1 is SGHDT and CDR2 is YYEEEE. The CDR3 runs 15 residues. The CDR3: CASSLVAGSTDTQYF. Here the CDR3 DNA reads TGTGCCAGCAGCTTGGTTGCGGGAAGCACAGATACGCAGTATTTT.

This chain uses TRBV6-6 with TRBJ1-5, with TRBD1 matching 7 bases. V lost 6 bases, J lost 3 bases, and 2 bases stayed unmatched. CDR1 and CDR2 (germline): MNHNY, SVGAGI (reference sequence). This CDR3 region has 13 residues. CDR3 in amino acids: CASRGQHNQPQHF. The CDR3 DNA reads as TGTGCCAGCAGGGGACAGCACAATCAGCCCCAGCATTTT.

As to this clone: At one of its ends the junction is not consistent with the germline gene, which may arise from a read error. The same CDR3 can be traced to other DNA sequences in this sample. The chain couples TRBV7-9 to TRBJ1-2; 8 bases align to TRBD1. CDR3 size: 15 residues. The germline CDR1 and CDR2 sequences are SEHNR and FQNEAQ (reference sequence). The CDR3 loop is CASSLVQGVNYGYTF. DNA of the CDR3: TGTGCCAGCAGCTTAGTACAGGGGGTCAACTATGGTTACACCTTC.

The rearrangement links TRBV6-5 to TRBJ1-3; TRBD1 matches 7 bases. The CDR3 spans 14 residues. Germline assignment: CDR1 MNHEY and CDR2 SVGAGI. V was pared by 6 bases and J by 1 base, with 3 bases of the junction left unmatched. The CDR3 DNA is TGTGCCAGCAGCCCAGGGGGGTCTGGAAACACCATATATTTT. The encoded protein is CASSPGGSGNTIYF.

The V gene is TRBV6-5, the J gene TRBJ2-1; TRBD2 is a possible D gene (5 bases). Germline V gives CDR1 MNHEY, CDR2 SVGAGI. Trimming removed 0 bases at V and 8 bases at J, with 11 bases between. The length of the CDR3 is 14 residues. The CDR3 loop reads CASSYSRALDEQFF. The CDR3 nucleotides read TGTGCCAGCAGTTACTCGAGGGCTCTCGATGAGCAGTTCTTC.

The chain has TRBV19 and TRBJ2-4; a weak D match, TRBD2 (7 bases). Trimming took off 6 bases at V and 7 bases at J, with 22 bases between the two ends. The CDR3 length is 16 residues. The germline V gene encodes CDR1 LNHDA and CDR2 SQIVND (reference sequence). Here the CDR3 DNA reads TGTGCCAGTAGCCCTAGGGGGGGCCCCAAGGGGAACATTCAGTACTTC. It yields the protein CASSPRGGPKGNIQYF.

This clone appeared once. CDR3 sequence: CASSRTGVGSYNSPLHF. DNA for the CDR3: TGTGCCAGCAGCCGGACAGGGGTCGGTTCCTATAATTCACCCCTCCACTTT. V and J are TRBV7-9 and TRBJ1-6; 9 bases fit TRBD1. CDR1 and CDR2 (germline): SEHNR, FQNEAQ (reference sequence). The CDR3 covers 17 residues. Unmatched junction bases numbered 6, after V lost 5 bases and J lost 1 base.

The rearrangement uses TRBV19 and TRBJ2-3; 10 positions agree with TRBD1. Trimming took 3 bases from V and 5 from J; bases not matched to a gene: 5. Germline-derived CDR1 and CDR2 are LNHDA and SQIVND (reference sequence). The CDR3 covers 15 residues. CDR3 amino acids: CASSIRQGALDTQYF. The CDR3 region has the DNA TGTGCCAGTAGTATTCGACAGGGGGCGTTAGATACGCAGTATTTT.

The rearrangement links TRBV18 to TRBJ2-3; 15 nucleotides match TRBD2. J gave up 2 bases and V 4 bases, and 4 bases lay outside the gene matches. The CDR3 is 17 residues long. Germline CDR1 KGHSH, CDR2 LQKENI. CDR3 protein: CASSRTSGRADTDTQYF. CDR3 in DNA: TGTGCCAGCTCACGGACTAGCGGGAGGGCGGACACAGATACGCAGTATTTT.

This chain links TRBV27 with TRBJ1-5; TRBD1 aligns across 7 bases. There are 14 residues in the CDR3. V gave up 6 bases and J gave up 1 base; unmatched junction bases: 3. From germline, CDR1 is MNHEY and CDR2 SMNVEV (reference sequence). DNA for the CDR3: TGTGCCAGCAGCCCGGGACAGAGCAATCAGCCCCAGCATTTT. This translates into CASSPGQSNQPQHF.

The chain links TRBV6-4 to TRBJ2-5; D perhaps matches TRBD1 (5 bases). With 3 bases removed from V and 7 bases from J, the gap between germline ends came to 12 bases. There are 13 residues in the CDR3. The germline V gene encodes CDR1 MRHNA and CDR2 SNTAGT. CDR3 protein: CASSEAGSGTQYF. CDR3 sequence (DNA): TGTGCCAGCAGTGAGGCAGGGTCGGGGACCCAGTACTTC.

V is TRBV28 and J is TRBJ2-7; D possibly corresponds to TRBD1 (6 bases). CDR3 length: 15 residues. Germline V CDR1 and CDR2: MDHEN, SYDVKM. Trimming stripped 6 bases from V and 2 bases from J, with 17 bases between. CDR3 in DNA: TGTGCCAGCAGCCCCGGGCAGGGGTCCCCCTACGAGCAGTACGTC. Translating it yields CASSPGQGSPYEQYV.

This sequence joins TRBV7-9 and TRBJ1-2; D perhaps matches TRBD1 (5 bases). CDR1 and CDR2 from the germline V gene are SEHNR and FQNEAQ (reference sequence). V shed 5 bases and J shed 8 bases, with 24 bases lying between them. The CDR3 sequence is 16 residues long. In nucleotides, the CDR3 is TGTGCCAGCAGCACTGGCGGTGCAGGACAAGCGGGGGGCTACACCTTC. Translated: CASSTGGAGQAGGYTF.

The chain carries TRBV6-6 and TRBJ1-6; D remains ambiguous. This CDR3 is 14 amino acids long. V lost 6 bases and J 5 bases, leaving 11 bases between the germline ends. The germline V gene has CDR1 MNHNY and CDR2 SVGAGI (reference sequence). CDR3: CASSAAMDNSPLHF. CDR3 nucleotide sequence: TGTGCCAGCAGCGCCGCGATGGATAATTCACCCCTCCACTTT.